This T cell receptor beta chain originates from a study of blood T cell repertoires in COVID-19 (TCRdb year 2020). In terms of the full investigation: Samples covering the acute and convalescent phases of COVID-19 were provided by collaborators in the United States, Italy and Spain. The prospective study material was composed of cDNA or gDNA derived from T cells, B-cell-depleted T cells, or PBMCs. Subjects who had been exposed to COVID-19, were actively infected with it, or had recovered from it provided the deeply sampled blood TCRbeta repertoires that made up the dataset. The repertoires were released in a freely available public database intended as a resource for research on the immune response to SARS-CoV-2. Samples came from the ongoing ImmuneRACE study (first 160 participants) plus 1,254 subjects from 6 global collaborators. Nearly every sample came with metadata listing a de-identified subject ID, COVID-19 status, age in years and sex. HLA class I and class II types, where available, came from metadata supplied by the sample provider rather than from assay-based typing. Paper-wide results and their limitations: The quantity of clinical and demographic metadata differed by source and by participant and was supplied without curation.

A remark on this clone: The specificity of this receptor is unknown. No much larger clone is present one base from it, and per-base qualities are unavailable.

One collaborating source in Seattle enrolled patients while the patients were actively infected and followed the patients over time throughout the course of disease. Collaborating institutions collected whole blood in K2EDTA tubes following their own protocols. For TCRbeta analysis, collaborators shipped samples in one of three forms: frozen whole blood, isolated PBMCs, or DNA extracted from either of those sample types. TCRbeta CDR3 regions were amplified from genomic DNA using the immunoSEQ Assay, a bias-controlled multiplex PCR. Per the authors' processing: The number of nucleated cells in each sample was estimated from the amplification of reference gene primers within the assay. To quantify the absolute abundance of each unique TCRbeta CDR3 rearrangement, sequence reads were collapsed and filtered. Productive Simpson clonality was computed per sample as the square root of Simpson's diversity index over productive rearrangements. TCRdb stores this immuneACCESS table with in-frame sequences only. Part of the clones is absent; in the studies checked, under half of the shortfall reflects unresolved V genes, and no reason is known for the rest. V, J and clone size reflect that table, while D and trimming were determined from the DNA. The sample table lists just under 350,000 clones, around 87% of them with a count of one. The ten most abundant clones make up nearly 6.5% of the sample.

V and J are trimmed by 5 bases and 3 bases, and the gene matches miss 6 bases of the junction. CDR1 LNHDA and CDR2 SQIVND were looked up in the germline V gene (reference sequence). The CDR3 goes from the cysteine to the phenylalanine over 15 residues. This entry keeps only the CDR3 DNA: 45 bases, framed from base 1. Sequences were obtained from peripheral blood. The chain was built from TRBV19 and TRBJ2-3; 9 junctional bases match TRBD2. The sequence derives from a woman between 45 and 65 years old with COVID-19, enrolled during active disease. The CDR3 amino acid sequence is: CASSLTSGRTDTQYF. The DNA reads TGTGCCAGTAGTCTAACTAGCGGGCGTACAGATACGCAGTATTTT.